This passage covers 20 T cell receptor beta chains from one sample sequenced in a study of vaccination effects on CD4 cells after COVID-19 (dated by TCRdb to the early 2020s). Their target antigens are unknown. The method was the immunoSEQ multiplex PCR assay. TCRdb holds this immuneACCESS table with in-frame rearrangements only. Some clones are missing; in checked studies, unresolved V genes explain under half, and the rest has no known cause. The sample yields 30,000 to 40,000 clones; about three quarters were counted once. Of the sample, about 7.1% is held by the ten largest clones. After more than 9 days of culture, CD4+ T cells were isolated with the EasySep CD4+ T cell isolation kit. Convalescent patients had PCR-confirmed SARS-CoV-2 infection between March and December 2020, before Alpha, Beta and Delta variants emerged in the United States. Two doses of either the BNT162b2 or the mRNA-1273 mRNA SARS-CoV-2 vaccine were administered to participants.

The input for sequencing was CD4+ T cells from PBMCs cultured without peptide, taken after COVID-19 vaccination. These receptors were taken from a human donor who had a prior SARS-CoV-2 infection.

This chain joins TRBV9 and TRBJ1-4; TRBD1 matches 8 bases. The length of the CDR3 is 14 residues. Germline assignment: CDR1 SGDLS and CDR2 YYNGEE. Trimming cost V 4 bases and J 8 bases; bases outside gene matches: 7. The DNA of the CDR3 is TGTGCCAGCAGCCTGACAGGGGCGTCCGAAAAACTGTTTTTT. Translation: CASSLTGASEKLFF.

The chain joins TRBV2 to TRBJ2-1; 9 bases map to TRBD1. This CDR3 region has 16 residues. In germline, CDR1 is SNHLY, CDR2 FYNNEI. V gave up 6 bases and J gave up 2 bases; unmatched junction bases: 8. Here the CDR3 reads CASRHNRDRAYNEQFF. DNA for the CDR3: TGTGCCAGCAGACATAACCGGGACAGGGCCTACAATGAGCAGTTCTTC.

The V gene is TRBV2, the J gene TRBJ1-5; 8 bases align to TRBD1. Germline trimming cut 6 bases from V and 4 bases from J; bases unmatched to any gene: 8. The germline V gene encodes CDR1 SNHLY and CDR2 FYNNEI. There are 15 residues in the CDR3. Here the CDR3 reads CASREQGGGNQPQHF. The CDR3 DNA reads as TGTGCCAGCAGGGAACAGGGGGGCGGGAATCAGCCCCAGCATTTT.

The genes are TRBV24-1 and TRBJ2-3; 7 bases line up with TRBD2. Losses at the gene ends were 4 bases for V and 1 base for J; bases not matched to a gene: 7. The CDR3 loop spans 16 amino acids. CDR1 is KGHDR, CDR2 SFDVKD, per germline. Here the CDR3 reads CATSDPGRGGTDTQYF. The CDR3 region has the DNA TGTGCCACCAGTGACCCCGGACGGGGGGGCACAGATACGCAGTATTTT.

The chain is built from TRBV27 and TRBJ1-4; TRBD1 matches at 9 bases. The CDR3 is 17 residues long. Looked up from germline, CDR1 is MNHEY and CDR2 is SMNVEV (reference sequence). V dropped 6 bases and J dropped 2; count of bases not matched to a gene: 10. The CDR3 protein is CASRDKGQGTTNEKLFF. In nucleotides, the CDR3 is TGTGCCAGCAGAGATAAGGGACAGGGTACCACTAATGAAAAACTGTTTTTT.

The chain uses TRBV14 and TRBJ2-7; weak D call: TRBD1 (6 bases). Germline V lookup: CDR1 SGHDN, CDR2 FVKESK. Trimming shortened V by 0 bases and J by 0 bases, and 18 bases separated the two germline ends. The CDR3 extends over 18 amino acids. The CDR3 protein is CASSQERAWDTNSYEQYF. CDR3 nucleotides: TGTGCCAGCAGCCAAGAACGAGCTTGGGACACCAACTCCTACGAGCAGTACTTC.

This clone was recorded a few times. The CDR3 bases are TGCAGTGCTAGTCCCAGCGGGGGGACCACTTTACACTACGAGCAGTACTTC. Translating it yields CSASPSGGTTLHYEQYF. The chain joins TRBV20-1 to TRBJ2-7, with 9 bases that match TRBD2. The CDR3 is made up of 17 amino acids. The germline V gene has CDR1 DFQATT and CDR2 SNEGSKA (reference sequence). V was pared by 3 bases and J by 3 bases, with 15 bases of the junction left unmatched.

The V gene is TRBV3-1 (or the pseudogene TRBV3-2), the J gene TRBJ2-1; perhaps TRBD2 as D (5 bases). The germline V gene encodes CDR1 LGHDT and CDR2 YNNKEL (reference sequence). Trimming cost V 4 bases and J 4 bases, with 14 bases left between them. This CDR3 is built from 15 residues. CDR3 loop: CASSPGISEYNEQFF. The CDR3 nucleotides read TGTGCCAGCAGCCCCGGGATCTCCGAATACAATGAGCAGTTCTTC.

The V call is TRBV6-1, the J call TRBJ1-4; D remains unclear. V was cut by 3 bases and J by 0 bases, with 11 bases left in between. Germline CDR1 reads MNHNS; CDR2 reads SASEGT. The CDR3 sequence is 16 residues long. The CDR3 DNA is TGTGCCAGCAGTGAGCAGCCTATTACAACTAATGAAAAACTGTTTTTT. This encodes CASSEQPITTNEKLFF.

The J gene is TRBJ1-1, the V gene TRBV14; no clear D gene. Germline V gives CDR1 SGHDN, CDR2 FVKESK. This CDR3 contains 14 residues. Deletions cut 0 bases from V and 4 bases from J, with 9 bases between. Written as DNA, the CDR3 is TGTGCCAGCAGCCAAGAATTTGACTTCACTGAAGCTTTCTTT. Residues: CASSQEFDFTEAFF.

The chain uses TRBV5-6 and TRBJ2-7; D gene uncertain. CDR3 length: 14 amino acids. Trimming pared 0 bases from V and 5 bases from J, leaving 12 bases between. The germline V gene has CDR1 SGHDT and CDR2 YYEEEE. CDR3 bases: TGTGCCAGCAGCTTGGATTTCGGTGGCGACGAGCAGTACTTC. Protein: CASSLDFGGDEQYF.

This chain joins TRBV9 and TRBJ1-2; D may be TRBD1 (6 bases). Germline CDR1 SGDLS, CDR2 YYNGEE. V was trimmed by 3 bases and J by 4 bases, leaving 19 bases between them. CDR3 size: 16 residues. CDR3 nucleotide sequence: TGTGCCAGCAGCGCGAGATCCGGTGGGGGCGGCTATGGCTACACCTTC. Protein product: CASSARSGGGGYGYTF.

V gene TRBV6-2 or TRBV6-3 combines with J gene TRBJ2-3; TRBD1 agrees at 9 bases. The J segment lost 4 bases and the V segment lost 6 bases, leaving 11 bases of the junction unmatched. This CDR3 is 16 amino acids long. In germline, CDR1 is MNHEY, CDR2 SVGEGT. Here the CDR3 reads CASSNRDRAGPDTQYF. The DNA of the CDR3 is TGTGCCAGCAGCAACCGGGACAGGGCGGGTCCAGATACGCAGTATTTT.

This chain connects TRBV30 to TRBJ2-1, with D possibly TRBD1 on 6 matching bases. This CDR3 is 13 amino acids long. The V end was cut by 5 bases, the J end by 7 bases, with 15 bases between. Germline V gives CDR1 GTSNPN, CDR2 SVGIG (reference sequence). CDR3 in DNA: TGTGCCTGGGACACAGGGTTTAGGAATGAGCAGTTCTTC. As protein: CAWDTGFRNEQFF. Combining the CDR3 with reference TRBV30 and TRBJ2-1 gives the whole variable domain SQTIHQWPATLVQPVGSPLSLECTVEGTSNPNLYWYRQAAGRGLQLLFYSVGIGQISSEVPQNLSASRPQDRQFILSSKKLLLSDSGFYLCAWDTGFRNEQFFGPGTRLTVL.

This clone was recorded a few times. V and J are TRBV24-1 and TRBJ2-5; 10 nucleotides agree with TRBD1. CDR3 length: 14 residues. Germline V gene lookup returns CDR1 KGHDR and CDR2 SFDVKD. V was clipped by 2 bases and J by 5 bases; unmatched bases: 1. The CDR3 loop is CATSDSDRGETQYF. For the CDR3, the DNA is TGTGCCACCAGTGATTCGGACAGGGGGGAGACCCAGTACTTC.

The sample holds a few counts of this clone. The chain carries TRBV10-1 and TRBJ2-7; D remains unclear. Germline values: CDR1 WNHNN, CDR2 SYGVQD (reference sequence). Trimming took off 6 bases at V and 1 base at J, with 22 bases between the two ends. CDR3 length equals 17 residues. CDR3 DNA: TGCGCCAGCAGCAGAAAAACAATGCAGGAGTCTTCCTACGAGCAGTACTTC. It yields the protein CASSRKTMQESSYEQYF.

This clone appeared once. The gene calls are TRBV5-4 and TRBJ2-7, with D maybe TRBD2 (7 bases). Trimming left V 3 bases short and J 12 bases short, with 13 bases between. Germline lookup yields CDR1 SGHNT and CDR2 YYREEE (reference sequence). The CDR3 length is 11 residues. This CDR3 reads CASSSGGLLYF. As DNA, the CDR3 is TGTGCCAGCAGCTCCGGGGGGCTTCTGTACTTC.

This chain connects TRBV5-1 to TRBJ2-7, with D possibly matching TRBD2 (6 bases). This CDR3 has 13 residues. From germline, CDR1 is SGHRS and CDR2 YFSETQ. The V end lost 7 bases, the J end lost 4 bases, and 15 bases lay between the germline ends. The CDR3 spells CASRETRSYEQYF. The CDR3 DNA is TGCGCCAGCCGAGAGACTAGGTCGTACGAGCAGTACTTC. Together with reference TRBV5-1 and TRBJ2-7, the CDR3 gives the full variable domain: KAGVTQTPRYLIKTRGQQVTLSCSPISGHRSVSWYQQTPGQGLQFLFEYFSETQRNKGNFPGRFSGRQFSNSRSEMNVSTLELGDSALYLCASRETRSYEQYFGPGTRLTVT.

The rearrangement uses TRBV4-2 and TRBJ1-6, with TRBD1 matching 10 bases. V trimming: 2 bases; J trimming: 6 bases; junction bases outside the gene matches: 4. This CDR3 contains 16 residues. Germline V lookup: CDR1 LGHNA, CDR2 YNFKEQ. In DNA, the CDR3 is TGTGCCAGCAGCCAACCGGGACAGGGGCTTAATTCACCCCTCCACTTT. It is translated as CASSQPGQGLNSPLHF.

This clone was counted a few times. V usage is TRBV27 and J usage is TRBJ2-6, with D unresolved. Deletions cut 6 bases from V and 0 bases from J, with 15 bases between. CDR1 is MNHEY and CDR2 is SMNVEV in the germline V gene (reference sequence). This CDR3 is 17 amino acids long. CDR3 amino acids: CASSQSPIHSGANVLTF. DNA for the CDR3: TGTGCCAGCAGCCAATCGCCCATTCACTCTGGGGCCAACGTCCTGACTTTC.